Listed below are T cell receptor beta chains from one sample, sequenced in a study of T-cell reconstitution after alpha-beta-depleted transplantation in children. TCRdb re-called the PCR reads through MiXCR, storing one row per CDR3 protein. The repertoire holds 450,000 to 550,000 distinct CDR3 sequences, with 11% as singletons. Sequenced here: PBMCs, mostly from graft donor cells, sampled 180 days after TCRalphabeta/CD19-depleted stem cell transplant. All receptors derive from a female patient aged 2-10 years who had a stem cell transplant for aplastic anemia, so the T cells may come from the graft donor. Both conserved end residues are part of each CDR3. Fields, in order: clone size, V gene, J gene, CDR3 length, D gene, CDR3 protein, CDR3 DNA. A D gene is named only where the DNA matches it firmly. Clone size is not always given. Where it is, it says once, few, many or a class for expanded clones.

>few|TRBV18|TRBJ1-1|15|.
CASSPWGTEGTEAFF
TGTGCCAGCTCACCATGGGGCACGGAGGGCACTGAAGCTTTCTTT
>few|TRBV24-1|TRBJ2-1|14|.
CATSRDSYYNEQFF
TGTGCCACCAGCCGGGACTCGTACTACAATGAGCAGTTCTTC
>.|TRBV27|TRBJ2-3|15|.
CASSSGTKNTDTQYF
TGTGCCAGCAGTTCCGGGACAAAAAACACAGATACGCAGTATTTT
>.|TRBV7-2|TRBJ1-1|15|TRBD1
CASSLAGAGGTEAFF
TGTGCCAGCAGCTTAGCGGGGGCAGGGGGGACTGAAGCTTTCTTT
>few|TRBV3-1|TRBJ1-5|14|.
CASSQLGGNQPQHF
TGTGCCAGCAGCCAATTAGGGGGCAATCAGCCCCAGCATTTT
>few|TRBV19|TRBJ1-2|15|.
CASSIGGKGGYGYTF
TGTGCCAGTAGTATAGGGGGCAAAGGTGGCTATGGCTACACCTTC
>.|TRBV2|TRBJ2-2|16|.
CASRNTGTTVTGELFF
TGTGCCAGCAGAAATACAGGGACCACGGTGACCGGGGAGCTGTTTTTT
>few|TRBV5-1|TRBJ1-2|18|TRBD1
CASSSSTGGPLFNYGYTF
TGCGCCAGCAGCTCCTCGACAGGGGGCCCACTCTTTAACTATGGCTACACCTTC
>few|TRBV5-5|TRBJ1-2|15|.
CASSSQGGLNYGYTF
TGTGCCAGCAGCTCACAGGGTGGGCTCAACTATGGCTACACCTTC
>few|TRBV6-1|TRBJ1-4|15|.
CASSRDPATNEKLFF
TGTGCCAGCAGTAGGGACCCCGCAACTAATGAAAAACTGTTTTTT
>few|TRBV7-2|TRBJ2-1|14|TRBD2
CASSSGLAGSEQFF
TGTGCCAGCAGCTCGGGACTAGCGGGAAGTGAGCAGTTCTTC
>few|TRBV4-3|TRBJ2-3|16|.
CASSQDSSGSTDTQYF
TGCGCCAGCAGCCAAGATTCCAGCGGGAGCACAGATACGCAGTATTTT